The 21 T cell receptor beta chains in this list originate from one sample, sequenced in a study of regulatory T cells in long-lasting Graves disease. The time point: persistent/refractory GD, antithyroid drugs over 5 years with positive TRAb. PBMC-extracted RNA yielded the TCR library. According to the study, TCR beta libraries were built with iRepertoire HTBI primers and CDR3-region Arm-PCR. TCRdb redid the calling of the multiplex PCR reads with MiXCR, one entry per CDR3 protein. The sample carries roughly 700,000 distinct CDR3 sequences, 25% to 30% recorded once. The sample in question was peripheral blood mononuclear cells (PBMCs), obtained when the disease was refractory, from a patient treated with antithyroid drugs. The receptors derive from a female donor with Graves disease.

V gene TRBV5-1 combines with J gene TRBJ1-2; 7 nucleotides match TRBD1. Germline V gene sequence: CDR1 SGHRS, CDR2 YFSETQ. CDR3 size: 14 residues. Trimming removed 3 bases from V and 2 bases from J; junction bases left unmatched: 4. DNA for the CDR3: TGCGCCAGCAGCTCTGAGGGGGCGAACTATGGCTACACCTTC. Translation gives CASSSEGANYGYTF.

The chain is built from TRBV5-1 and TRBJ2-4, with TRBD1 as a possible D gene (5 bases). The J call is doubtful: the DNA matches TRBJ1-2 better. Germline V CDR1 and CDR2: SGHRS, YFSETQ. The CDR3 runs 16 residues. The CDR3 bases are TGCGCCAGCAGCTTGGCCGCCCAATGGGGGGTCCATGGCTACACCTTC. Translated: CASSLAAQWGVHGYTF.

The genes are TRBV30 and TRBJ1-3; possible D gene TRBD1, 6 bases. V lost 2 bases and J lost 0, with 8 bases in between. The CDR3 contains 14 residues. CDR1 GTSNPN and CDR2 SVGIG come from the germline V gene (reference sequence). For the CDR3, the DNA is TGTGCCTGGAGTCCAGGGGACTCTGGAAACACCATATATTTT. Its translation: CAWSPGDSGNTIYF.

The CDR3 spells CASQRHSGANVLTF. In DNA, the CDR3 is TGTGCCAGCCAGAGACACTCTGGGGCCAACGTCCTGACTTTC. The rearrangement joins TRBV6-2 or TRBV6-3 to TRBJ2-6; D is uncertain. The CDR3 is 14 residues long. Germline-derived CDR1 and CDR2 are MNHEY and SVGEGT. V was shortened by 8 bases and J by 0 bases, with 8 bases between the two germline ends.

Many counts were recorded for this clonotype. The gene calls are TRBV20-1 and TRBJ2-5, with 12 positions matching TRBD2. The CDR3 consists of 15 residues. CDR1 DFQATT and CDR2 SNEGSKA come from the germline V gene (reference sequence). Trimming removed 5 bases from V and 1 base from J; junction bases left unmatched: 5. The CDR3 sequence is CSALTSGSFQETQYF. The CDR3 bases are TGCAGTGCTCTGACTAGCGGGAGCTTCCAAGAGACCCAGTACTTC.

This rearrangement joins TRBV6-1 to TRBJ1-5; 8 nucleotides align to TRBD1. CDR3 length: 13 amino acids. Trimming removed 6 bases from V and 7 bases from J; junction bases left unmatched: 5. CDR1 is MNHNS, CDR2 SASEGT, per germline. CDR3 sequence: CASSPTGDQPQHF. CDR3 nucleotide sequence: TGTGCCAGCAGCCCGACAGGGGACCAGCCCCAGCATTTT.

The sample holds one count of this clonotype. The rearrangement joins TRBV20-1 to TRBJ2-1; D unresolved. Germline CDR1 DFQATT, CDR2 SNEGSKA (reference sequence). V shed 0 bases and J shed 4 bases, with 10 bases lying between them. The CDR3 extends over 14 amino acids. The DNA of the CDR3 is TGCAGTGCTAGAGATGGGTGGGGTTACAATGAGCAGTTCTTC. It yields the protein CSARDGWGYNEQFF.

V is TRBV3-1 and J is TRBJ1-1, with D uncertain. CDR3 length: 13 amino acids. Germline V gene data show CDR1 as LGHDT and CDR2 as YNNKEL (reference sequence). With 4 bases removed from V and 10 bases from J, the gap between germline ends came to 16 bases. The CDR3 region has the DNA TGTGCCAGCAGCCCCACCGCGGCTCGGGGAGCTTTCTTT. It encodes CASSPTAARGAFF.

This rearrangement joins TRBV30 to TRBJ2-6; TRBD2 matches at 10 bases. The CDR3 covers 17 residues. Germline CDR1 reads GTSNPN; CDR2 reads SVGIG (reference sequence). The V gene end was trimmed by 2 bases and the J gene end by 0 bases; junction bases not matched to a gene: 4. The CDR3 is CAWSPIAGGSGANVLTF. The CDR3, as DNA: TGTGCCTGGAGTCCGATAGCGGGGGGCTCTGGGGCCAACGTCCTGACTTTC.

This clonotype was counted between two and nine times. Written as DNA, the CDR3 is TGTGCCAGCAGCTTCTCCCATACACAGGGAGGACTTCCAACCGCCGGGGCCAACGTCCTGACTTTC. This codes for CASSFSHTQGGLPTAGANVLTF. V and J are TRBV11-2 and TRBJ2-6, with D tentatively TRBD1 or TRBD2 (6 bases each). The CDR3 is made up of 22 amino acids. V was shortened by 3 bases and J by 4 bases, with 31 bases between the two germline ends. Germline CDR1 SGHAT, CDR2 FQNNGV.

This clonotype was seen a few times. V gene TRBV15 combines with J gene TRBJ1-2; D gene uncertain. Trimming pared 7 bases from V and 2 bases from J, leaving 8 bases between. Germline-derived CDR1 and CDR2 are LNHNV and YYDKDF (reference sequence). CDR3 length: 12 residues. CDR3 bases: TGTGCCACCATGGCAGTCAACTATGGCTACACCTTC. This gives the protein CATMAVNYGYTF.

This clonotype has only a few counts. The CDR3 DNA follows: TGTGCCAGCAGCTTAGGGTCGGGATCTAGGGAGACCCAGTACTTC. As protein: CASSLGSGSRETQYF. The chain carries TRBV7-7 and TRBJ2-5; TRBD2 is a possible D gene (5 bases). This CDR3 is built from 15 residues. Between the trimmed V and J ends, which lost 1 base and 5 bases, there was a span of 14 bases. CDR1 and CDR2 from the germline V gene are SSHAT and FNYEAQ (reference sequence).

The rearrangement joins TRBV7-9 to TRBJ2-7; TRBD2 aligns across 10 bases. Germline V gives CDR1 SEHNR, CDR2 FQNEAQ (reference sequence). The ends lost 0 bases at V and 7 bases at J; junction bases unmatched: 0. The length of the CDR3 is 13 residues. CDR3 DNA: TGTGCCAGCAGCTTAGCTAGCGGGAGGGAGCAGTACTTC. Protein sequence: CASSLASGREQYF.

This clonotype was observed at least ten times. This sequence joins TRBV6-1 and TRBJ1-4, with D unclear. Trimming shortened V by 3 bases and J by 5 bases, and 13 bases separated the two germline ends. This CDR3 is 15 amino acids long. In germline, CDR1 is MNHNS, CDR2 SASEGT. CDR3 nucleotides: TGTGCCAGCAGTGATCTACCATACGGAAATGAAAAACTGTTTTTT. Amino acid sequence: CASSDLPYGNEKLFF.

The CDR3 region has the DNA TGTGCCAGCAGAAACCGGCAGGGACAGCACAATTCACCCCTCCACTTT. It codes for CASRNRQGQHNSPLHF. This sequence joins TRBV6-2 or TRBV6-3 and TRBJ1-6; 7 nucleotides match TRBD1. The CDR3 has 16 residues. V lost 6 bases to trimming and J lost 7 bases; unmatched junction nucleotides: 12. Germline loops: CDR1 MNHEY, CDR2 SVGEGT.

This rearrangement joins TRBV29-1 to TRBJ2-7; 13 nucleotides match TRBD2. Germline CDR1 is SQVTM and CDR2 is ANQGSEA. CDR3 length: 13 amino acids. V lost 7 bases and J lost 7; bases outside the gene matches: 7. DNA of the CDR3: TGCAGCGCCAGGACTAGCGGGAGTTGGGAGCAGTACTTC. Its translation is CSARTSGSWEQYF.

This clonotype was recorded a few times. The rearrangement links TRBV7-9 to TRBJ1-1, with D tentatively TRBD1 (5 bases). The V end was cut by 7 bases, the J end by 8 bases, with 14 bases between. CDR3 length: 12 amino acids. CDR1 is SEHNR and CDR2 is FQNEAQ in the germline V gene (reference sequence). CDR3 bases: TGTGCCAGCATCAGGGATGGGGGGGAAGCTTTCTTT. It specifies CASIRDGGEAFF. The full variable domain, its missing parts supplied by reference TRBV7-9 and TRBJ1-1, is DTGVSQNPRHKITKRGQNVTFRCDPISEHNRLYWYRQTLGQGPEFLTYFQNEAQLEKSRLLSDRFSAERPKGSFSTLEIQRTEQGDSAMYLCASIRDGGEAFFGQGTRLTVV.

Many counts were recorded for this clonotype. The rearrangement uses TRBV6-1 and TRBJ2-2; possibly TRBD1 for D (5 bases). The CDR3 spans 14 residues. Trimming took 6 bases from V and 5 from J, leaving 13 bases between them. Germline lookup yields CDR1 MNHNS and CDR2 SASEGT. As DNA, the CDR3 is TGTGCCAGCAGGGCCTGGACACCAACCGGGGAGCTGTTTTTT. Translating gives CASRAWTPTGELFF.

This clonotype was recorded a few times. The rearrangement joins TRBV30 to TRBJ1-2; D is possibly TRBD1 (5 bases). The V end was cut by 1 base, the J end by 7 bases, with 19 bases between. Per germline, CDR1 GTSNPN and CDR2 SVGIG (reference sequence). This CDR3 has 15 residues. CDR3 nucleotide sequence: TGTGCCTGGAGTGGGGCCTTCGGGGCTCGGGGTGGCTACACCTTC. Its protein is CAWSGAFGARGGYTF.

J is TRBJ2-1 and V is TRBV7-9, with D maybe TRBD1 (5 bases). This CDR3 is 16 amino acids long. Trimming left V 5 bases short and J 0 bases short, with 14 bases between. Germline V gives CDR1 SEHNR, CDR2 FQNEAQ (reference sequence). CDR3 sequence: CASSKGAFTSYNEQFF. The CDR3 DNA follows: TGTGCCAGCAGCAAAGGGGCGTTTACCTCCTACAATGAGCAGTTCTTC.

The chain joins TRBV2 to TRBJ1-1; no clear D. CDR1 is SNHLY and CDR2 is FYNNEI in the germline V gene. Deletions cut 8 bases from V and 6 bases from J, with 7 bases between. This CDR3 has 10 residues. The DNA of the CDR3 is TGTGCCAGCTTCGGGGCTGAAGCTTTCTTT. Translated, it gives CASFGAEAFF.